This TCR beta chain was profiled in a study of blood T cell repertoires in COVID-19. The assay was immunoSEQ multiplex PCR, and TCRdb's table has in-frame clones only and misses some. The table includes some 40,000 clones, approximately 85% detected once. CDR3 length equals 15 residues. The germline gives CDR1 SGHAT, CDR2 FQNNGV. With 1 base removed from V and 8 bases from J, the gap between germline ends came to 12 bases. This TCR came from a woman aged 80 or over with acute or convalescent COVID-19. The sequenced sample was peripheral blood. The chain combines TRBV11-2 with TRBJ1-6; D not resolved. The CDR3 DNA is TGTGCCAGCAGCTTAGGTCTCGGGGTAGATTCACCCCTCCACTTT. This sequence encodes CASSLGLGVDSPLHF. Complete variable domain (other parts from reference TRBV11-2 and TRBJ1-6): EAGVAQSPRYKIIEKRQSVAFWCNPISGHATLYWYQQILGQGPKLLIQFQNNGVVDDSQLPKDRFSAERLKGVDSTLKIQPAKLEDSAVYLCASSLGLGVDSPLHFGNGTRLTVT.